What follows are 12 T cell receptor beta chains derived from one specimen sequenced in a study of OX40 agonist ivuxolimab in advanced cancers. Method: immunoSEQ multiplex PCR; TCRdb's copy keeps in-frame clones and lacks some. This table holds 54,000 or so clones, around 82% found once. The material sequenced was CD4+ or CD8+ T cells sorted from blood, taken in a trial of the OX40 agonist ivuxolimab. Receptor source: an adult with an advanced solid tumor such as melanoma, head and neck, liver or kidney cancer.

The chain has TRBV7-9 and TRBJ2-4; D may be TRBD1 (6 bases). Looked up from germline, CDR1 is SEHNR and CDR2 is FQNEAQ (reference sequence). The ends were cut back, 1 base at V and 1 base at J, with 14 bases in the middle. The CDR3 is made up of 17 amino acids. DNA of the CDR3: TGTGCCAGCAGCTTAGGATGGCAGGGGACCGCCAAAAACATTCAGTACTTC. Protein: CASSLGWQGTAKNIQYF. The whole variable domain, filled in from reference TRBV7-9 and TRBJ2-4, reads DTGVSQNPRHKITKRGQNVTFRCDPISEHNRLYWYRQTLGQGPEFLTYFQNEAQLEKSRLLSDRFSAERPKGSFSTLEIQRTEQGDSAMYLCASSLGWQGTAKNIQYFGAGTRLSVL.

The chain employs TRBV4-2 and TRBJ1-5; D not certain. Germline V gene lookup returns CDR1 LGHNA and CDR2 YNFKEQ. Trimming pared 0 bases from V and 4 bases from J, leaving 7 bases between. The CDR3 has 14 residues. For the CDR3, the DNA is TGTGCCAGCAGCCAAGATGGTCCGAATCAGCCCCAGCATTTT. It encodes CASSQDGPNQPQHF.

This chain joins TRBV6-1 and TRBJ2-5, with 7 bases matching TRBD1. Germline CDR1 is MNHNS and CDR2 is SASEGT. J was trimmed by 5 bases and V by 4 bases; bases with no gene match: 7. The CDR3 sequence is 14 residues long. The CDR3 nucleotides read TGTGCCAGCAGTGTGGTTAGGGGGCATGAGACCCAGTACTTC. Its translation: CASSVVRGHETQYF.

This rearrangement joins TRBV5-3 to TRBJ2-2; 7 nucleotides match TRBD2. TRBV5-3 is given ORF status, its function remaining uncertain. This CDR3 has 15 residues. J gave up 3 bases and V 4 bases, and 6 bases lay outside the gene matches. CDR3 nucleotides: TGTGCCAGAAGCCAGGAGCGGGAATACACCGGGGAGCTGTTTTTT. This encodes CARSQEREYTGELFF.

V usage is TRBV7-8 and J usage is TRBJ2-7; D remains ambiguous. This CDR3 comprises 14 residues. Germline values: CDR1 SGHVS, CDR2 FQNEAQ. The germline V and J ends were trimmed by 1 base and 7 bases, with 14 bases remaining between them. In DNA, the CDR3 is TGTGCCAGCAGCTTAGAAGGGTTCCTCGGGGAGCAGTACTTC. As protein: CASSLEGFLGEQYF.

In its sample, this clone was seen once. CDR3: CAWMQDRGFGEKLFF. The CDR3 DNA reads TGTGCCTGGATGCAGGACAGGGGGTTCGGGGAAAAACTGTTTTTT. V gene TRBV30 combines with J gene TRBJ1-4, with 10 bases lining up with TRBD1. CDR1 and CDR2 (germline): GTSNPN, SVGIG (reference sequence). The length of the CDR3 is 15 residues. Trimming at V came to 4 bases and at J to 8 bases, leaving 10 bases not matched to a gene.

The chain couples TRBV4-1 to TRBJ2-1; D unclear. Germline CDR1 is MGHRA and CDR2 is YSYEKL. V was pared by 4 bases and J by 2 bases, with 12 bases between. The CDR3 consists of 15 residues. The DNA for the CDR3 is TGCGCCAGCAGCCCTTTTCCCGGGCCCTACAATGAGCAGTTCTTC. Amino acid sequence: CASSPFPGPYNEQFF.

V gene TRBV5-1 combines with J gene TRBJ2-3; 7 nucleotides align to TRBD1. V lost 6 bases and J lost 1; bases outside the gene matches: 5. CDR3 length: 14 residues. The germline V gene has CDR1 SGHRS and CDR2 YFSETQ. The CDR3 region has the DNA TGCGCCAGCACAGGGGGTTTCGGCACAGATACGCAGTATTTT. It translates to CASTGGFGTDTQYF.

This clone was detected ten times or more. The sample has other DNA sequences that encode this CDR3 too. The chain has TRBV28 and TRBJ1-2; unclear D gene. The germline V and J ends were trimmed by 7 bases and 2 bases, with 14 bases remaining between them. Germline CDR1 reads MDHEN; CDR2 reads SYDVKM. The CDR3 totals 14 residues. CDR3 region: CASTRVGLNYGYTF. DNA for the CDR3: TGTGCCAGCACGAGGGTTGGGTTAAACTATGGCTACACCTTC.

The chain is built from TRBV6-6 and TRBJ1-3; D is unclear. In germline, CDR1 is MNHNY, CDR2 SVGAGI (reference sequence). The CDR3 runs 14 residues. V lost 6 bases, J lost 0 bases, and 9 bases lay in between. The CDR3 loop is CASSNPSSGNTIYF. CDR3 in DNA: TGTGCCAGCAGCAATCCGTCCTCTGGAAACACCATATATTTT.

This clone was observed a few times. The genes are TRBV15 and TRBJ2-5; 7 bases fit TRBD2. Germline lookup yields CDR1 LNHNV and CDR2 YYDKDF (reference sequence). With 0 bases clipped from V and 6 bases from J, the junction kept 4 bases outside the gene matches. The CDR3 loop spans 14 amino acids. The CDR3 nucleotides read TGTGCCACCAGCAGAGATCTAGCGGCCCAGACCCAGTACTTC. It yields the protein CATSRDLAAQTQYF.

The chain links TRBV2 to TRBJ2-2, with 7 bases aligning to TRBD1. The CDR3 covers 15 residues. The V gene's germline CDR1 is SNHLY and CDR2 FYNNEI. Trimming cost V 6 bases and J 1 base; bases outside gene matches: 5. The CDR3 DNA follows: TGTGCCAGCAGGACCGGGACAGTGAACACCGGGGAGCTGTTTTTT. Its translation: CASRTGTVNTGELFF. Supplemented by reference TRBV2 and TRBJ2-2, the full variable domain reads EPEVTQTPSHQVTQMGQEVILRCVPISNHLYFYWYRQILGQKVEFLVSFYNNEISEKSEIFDDQFSVERPDGSNFTLKIRSTKLEDSAMYFCASRTGTVNTGELFFGEGSRLTVL.